This T cell receptor (beta chain) is from a study of blood T cells in healthy people across ages. Together with a sample-barcoded 5' primer, a J-beta primer mix was included in a second PCR lasting roughly 6 to 12 cycles. TCRdb re-called the 5' RACE reads with MiXCR, one entry per CDR3 protein. This sample has hundreds of thousands of distinct CDR3 sequences, with roughly 50% found just once. This clonotype appeared a few times. CDR3 length equals 15 residues. Germline V gene lookup returns CDR1 SGHKS and CDR2 YYEKEE (reference sequence). Deletions cut 5 bases from V and 2 bases from J, with 16 bases between.

This sequence originates from a man aged 40-55 years in good health. The sequenced sample consisted of blood. The genes are TRBV5-5 and TRBJ2-5, with a weak D call TRBD1 (6 bases). The CDR3 bases are TGTGCCAGCAGTAACAGGGCCTGGGGGCAAGAGACCCAGTACTTC. This translates into CASSNRAWGQETQYF.